This T cell receptor (beta chain) is drawn from a study of graft-versus-host responses after intestinal transplantation. V dropped 6 bases and J dropped 6; count of bases not matched to a gene: 8. The CDR3 totals 15 residues. Germline V gene sequence: CDR1 SSHAT, CDR2 FNYEAQ (reference sequence). Whole-study findings and limits: Among recipient marrow samples, GvH clones were found; some appeared first in ileum or blood.

Some clones are missing from TCRdb's copy, which holds only in-frame ones; the method was immunoSEQ multiplex PCR. This sample has tens of thousands of clones, with roughly 92% found just once. With respect to this clone: Its target is unknown.

This receptor was identified in a human patient who received an intestinal transplant, so some T cells may come from the graft donor. The chain couples TRBV7-7 to TRBJ2-1; 10 bases align to TRBD2. The material sequenced was PBMCs, taken roughly 260 days after intestinal transplant. The CDR3 DNA follows: TGTGCCAGCAGGCCCGGACTAGCGGTTACCAATGAGCAGTTCTTC. Protein sequence: CASRPGLAVTNEQFF.